This T cell receptor beta chain originates from a study of beta chain features in type 1 diabetes. Study details: Across all samples, about 100,000,000 sorted cells were examined. The study, taken as a whole, reports: Reduced insertions and increased deletions marked VDJ junctions in type 1 diabetes patients. PCR, the amplification step, might favor shorter templates, equally in patients and controls.

About this clone itself: What it binds is unknown. The same CDR3 can be traced to other DNA sequences in this sample.

The V gene's germline CDR1 is SGHAT and CDR2 FQNNGV. The CDR3 contains 16 residues. J was trimmed by 0 bases and V by 1 base; bases with no gene match: 0. Since all of the isolated RNA was reverse transcribed, expressed TCRB transcripts were what got sequenced. Repertoires were generated with immunoSEQ multiplex PCR, while TCRdb's copy carries only in-frame clones and drops some. The table includes 250,000 to 350,000 clones, about 11% detected once. The rearrangement uses TRBV11-2 and TRBJ2-3; 11 bases are shared with TRBD2. The sequencing sample was made of naive CD4+ T cells from blood. This TCR was sampled from a woman between 25 and 40 years old in good health. The CDR3, as DNA: TGTGCCAGCAGCTTAGGACTAGCGGGGAGCACAGATACGCAGTATTTT. It codes for CASSLGLAGSTDTQYF.